The entry below gives a single T cell receptor beta chain sequence along with its context. The data originate from a study of T cells in tumors after PD-1 blockade. Whole-study context: Either cemiplimab 350 mg every 2 weeks or pembrolizumab 200 mg every 3 weeks was given.

Profiling relied on immunoSEQ multiplex PCR, and the TCRdb table lists in-frame clones only, not all of them. The table records 60,000 to 75,000 clones, over 65% of them present only once. The CDR3 length is 14 residues. Trimming cost V 5 bases and J 4 bases, with 9 bases left between them. Germline V lookup: CDR1 MDHEN, CDR2 SYDVKM. This chain uses TRBV28 with TRBJ2-6; D not certain. The sequence derives from a human donor with basal cell carcinoma. This sample comprised PBMCs, obtained after anti-PD-1 treatment. The CDR3 loop reads CASSRHFGANVLTF. The CDR3 DNA sequence: TGTGCCAGCAGTCGCCATTTCGGGGCCAACGTCCTGACTTTC.